The 29 T cell receptor beta chains presented below share a single source sample, sequenced in a study of response to subunit inactivated influenza vaccine. TCRdb re-called the RT-PCR reads with MiXCR, one entry per CDR3 protein. Here the sample spans around 570,000 distinct CDR3 sequences, approximately 7.7% being singletons. The material sequenced was PBMCs from blood, taken approximately 25 months after vaccination. Receptors originate from a man aged 50-75 years who received an inactivated influenza vaccine.

A few counts support this clonotype. The V gene is TRBV9, the J gene TRBJ2-2, with D tentatively TRBD2 (6 bases). This CDR3 has 15 residues. V lost 0 bases and J 4 bases, leaving 10 bases between the germline ends. The germline V gene encodes CDR1 SGDLS and CDR2 YYNGEE. The CDR3 here is CASSVAGELTGELFF. The CDR3 DNA is TGTGCCAGCAGCGTAGCGGGAGAGCTCACCGGGGAGCTGTTTTTT.

The genes are TRBV12-5 and TRBJ2-5; D is possibly TRBD2 (6 bases). Germline-derived CDR1 and CDR2 are LGHNT and FRNRAP. This CDR3 comprises 16 residues. V lost 5 bases and J lost 3, with 19 bases in between. CDR3: CASGPPGRDVEETQYF. The CDR3 DNA sequence: TGTGCTAGTGGTCCCCCGGGGCGGGACGTGGAAGAGACCCAGTACTTC.

This clonotype was picked up many times. The chain recombines TRBV5-1 with TRBJ2-7; no reliable D call. Germline values: CDR1 SGHRS, CDR2 YFSETQ. Trimming stripped 1 base from V and 5 bases from J, with 4 bases between. This CDR3 has 11 residues. The CDR3 loop reads CASSLLDEQYF. In DNA, the CDR3 is TGCGCCAGCAGCTTGTTGGACGAGCAGTACTTC.

The chain is built from TRBV11-2 and TRBJ2-2; D is perhaps TRBD1 (10 bases). Germline CDR1 reads SGHAT; CDR2 reads FQNNGV. This CDR3 is built from 18 residues. V lost 4 bases and J lost 6, with 24 bases in between. The CDR3 here is CASSSSGGTGVRAGELFF. CDR3 DNA sequence: TGTGCCAGCAGCTCAAGCGGGGGGACAGGGGTTCGAGCCGGGGAGCTGTTTTTT.

There are a few counts of this clonotype. The V call is TRBV20-1, the J call TRBJ1-5; D is perhaps TRBD1 (6 bases). Trimming cost V 3 bases and J 1 base, with 10 bases left between them. From germline, CDR1 is DFQATT and CDR2 SNEGSKA (reference sequence). The CDR3 extends over 14 amino acids. The CDR3 is CSARWRGSNQPQHF. The CDR3 DNA reads TGCAGTGCTAGGTGGAGGGGGAGCAATCAGCCCCAGCATTTT.

This clonotype has more than one count but fewer than ten. The chain employs TRBV11-2 and TRBJ2-1; 7 bases agree with TRBD2. Germline V lookup: CDR1 SGHAT, CDR2 FQNNGV. CDR3 length: 14 residues. Trimming cost V 6 bases and J 0 bases; bases outside gene matches: 2. This CDR3 reads CASRKRDSYNEQFF. The CDR3 region has the DNA TGTGCCAGCAGGAAGCGGGACTCCTACAATGAGCAGTTCTTC.

This clonotype turned up a few times. The rearrangement joins TRBV4-3 to TRBJ2-7, with 8 bases matching TRBD2. The V gene's germline CDR1 is LGHNA and CDR2 YSLEER. The CDR3 loop spans 15 amino acids. After removal of 0 bases from V and 3 bases from J, the junction contained 4 bases not matched to a gene. The CDR3 nucleotides read TGCGCCAGCAGCCAAGATGAGCGGGAGAGCTACGAGCAGTACTTC. This codes for CASSQDERESYEQYF.

This clonotype has only a few counts. The rearrangement links TRBV5-1 to TRBJ1-4; 7 nucleotides line up with TRBD1. Trimming took 3 bases from V and 8 from J; bases not matched to a gene: 13. The CDR3 spans 16 residues. CDR1 and CDR2 from the germline V gene are SGHRS and YFSETQ. CDR3: CASSSTTGRVGEKLFF. CDR3 bases: TGCGCCAGCAGCTCGACGACAGGGAGGGTGGGGGAAAAACTGTTTTTT.

This clonotype was picked up many times. This chain links TRBV5-1 with TRBJ2-7; 8 bases map to TRBD1. The CDR3 runs 14 residues. The germline gives CDR1 SGHRS, CDR2 YFSETQ. The trim removed 2 bases at V and 4 bases at J, leaving 5 bases unmatched. The CDR3 loop is CASSFGTGRYEQYF. CDR3 sequence (DNA): TGCGCCAGCAGCTTTGGGACAGGCCGTTACGAGCAGTACTTC.

This clonotype was observed at least ten times. Sequence at one end of the junction differs from germline and may be a read error. V and J are TRBV20-1 and TRBJ2-7, with 8 bases matching TRBD2. The CDR3 extends over 11 amino acids. Germline CDR1 reads DFQATT; CDR2 reads SNEGSKA (reference sequence). CDR3 region: CSASHGLAPFF. CDR3 nucleotides: TGCAGTGCTAGCCACGGACTAGCACCCTTCTTC.

The chain carries TRBV6-1 and TRBJ1-4; D ambiguous. The CDR3 sequence is 14 residues long. Trimming pared 6 bases from V and 4 bases from J, leaving 12 bases between. From germline, CDR1 is MNHNS and CDR2 SASEGT. In nucleotides, the CDR3 is TGTGCCAGCAGCCTTAAGTTCGGTAATGAAAAACTGTTTTTT. Protein: CASSLKFGNEKLFF.

This clonotype was seen a handful of times. This chain links TRBV9 with TRBJ2-3, with D possibly being TRBD1 (5 bases). The CDR3 is 14 amino acids. V was pared by 3 bases and J by 4 bases, with 12 bases between. Germline V gene data show CDR1 as SGDLS and CDR2 as YYNGEE. Here the CDR3 reads CASSAIQVADTQYF. In DNA, the CDR3 is TGTGCCAGCAGCGCAATACAGGTCGCAGATACGCAGTATTTT.

This chain links TRBV20-1 with TRBJ1-2; D unclear. Per germline, CDR1 DFQATT and CDR2 SNEGSKA (reference sequence). V dropped 0 bases and J dropped 5 bases, with 10 bases sitting between them. The CDR3 runs 13 residues. This chain's CDR3 is CSARDGRAYGYTF. CDR3 sequence (DNA): TGCAGTGCTAGAGATGGTAGGGCATATGGCTACACCTTC.

This clonotype was seen repeatedly, ten times or more. The CDR3 bases are TGCAGTGCTAAGACCTCCGGGACCGTAATTCGGGAGCAGTTCTTC. Amino acid sequence: CSAKTSGTVIREQFF. The chain recombines TRBV20-1 with TRBJ2-1; the D call may be TRBD1 or TRBD2 (5 bases each). From germline, CDR1 is DFQATT and CDR2 SNEGSKA (reference sequence). Trimming shortened V by 4 bases and J by 10 bases, and 23 bases separated the two germline ends. The CDR3 totals 15 residues.

This clonotype was seen more than once but under ten times. The V and J genes are TRBV4-3 and TRBJ1-1, with D unresolved. The CDR3 is 15 amino acids. Trimming cost V 6 bases and J 0 bases, with 14 bases left between them. Germline lookup yields CDR1 LGHNA and CDR2 YSLEER. CDR3 DNA: TGCGCCAGCAGTCTTGTTGGACGGATGAACACTGAAGCTTTCTTT. It encodes CASSLVGRMNTEAFF.

This clonotype was picked up a small number of times. This chain uses TRBV5-1 with TRBJ2-1; D perhaps matches TRBD2 (6 bases). Trimming cost V 1 base and J 6 bases, with 17 bases left between them. There are 16 residues in the CDR3. CDR1 and CDR2 from the germline V gene are SGHRS and YFSETQ. CDR3 nucleotide sequence: TGCGCCAGCAGCTTGCGGTTAGGGACTCCCCCCAATGAGCAGTTCTTC. Its protein product is CASSLRLGTPPNEQFF.

This clonotype was recorded a few times. The chain joins TRBV20-1 to TRBJ1-5, with D tentatively TRBD1 (6 bases). The CDR3 runs 15 residues. V lost 1 base and J 5 bases, leaving 15 bases between the germline ends. In germline, CDR1 is DFQATT, CDR2 SNEGSKA (reference sequence). The CDR3 loop is CSARVDGGRDQPQHF. CDR3 sequence (DNA): TGCAGTGCTAGAGTGGACGGGGGGCGGGATCAGCCCCAGCATTTT.

This clonotype has ten or more counts. The genes are TRBV12-3 or TRBV12-4 and TRBJ2-1, with D maybe TRBD2 (6 bases). The CDR3 contains 13 residues. V was cut by 5 bases and J by 10 bases, with 15 bases left in between. The DNA for the CDR3 is TGTGCCAGCAGTAACGACGTTGGGGGGGAGCAGTTCTTC. Translation gives CASSNDVGGEQFF.

The rearrangement links TRBV7-2 to TRBJ2-1; 9 bases are shared with TRBD2. This CDR3 has 16 residues. Germline CDR1 is SGHTA and CDR2 is FQGNSA. The ends lost 6 bases at V and 9 bases at J; junction bases unmatched: 15. CDR3 nucleotide sequence: TGTGCCAGCAGTCCTAGGGGTAGCGGGAGAAGAGGTGAGCAGTTCTTC. Translation: CASSPRGSGRRGEQFF.

The V call is TRBV5-1, the J call TRBJ2-6, with 8 bases identical to TRBD1. The CDR3 covers 15 residues. After removal of 7 bases from V and 0 bases from J, the junction contained 3 bases not matched to a gene. The V gene's germline CDR1 is SGHRS and CDR2 YFSETQ. In nucleotides, the CDR3 is TGCGCCAGCGGGACAGGCACCTCTGGGGCCAACGTCCTGACTTTC. Translated, it gives CASGTGTSGANVLTF. The full variable domain, its missing parts supplied by reference TRBV5-1 and TRBJ2-6, is KAGVTQTPRYLIKTRGQQVTLSCSPISGHRSVSWYQQTPGQGLQFLFEYFSETQRNKGNFPGRFSGRQFSNSRSEMNVSTLELGDSALYLCASGTGTSGANVLTFGAGSRLTVL.

This clonotype was observed many times. The V and J genes are TRBV12-3 or TRBV12-4 and TRBJ2-4; 9 nucleotides agree with TRBD1. The CDR3 runs 16 residues. Unmatched junction bases numbered 9, after V lost 5 bases and J lost 4 bases. The CDR3 reads CASSHRDRVDKNIQYF. CDR3 DNA: TGTGCCAGCAGTCACCGGGACAGGGTTGATAAAAACATTCAGTACTTC.

This clonotype was counted between two and nine times. V and J are TRBV6-1 and TRBJ2-3; no clear D. CDR3 length equals 15 residues. Deletions cut 6 bases from V and 5 bases from J, with 18 bases between. CDR1 is MNHNS and CDR2 is SASEGT in the germline V gene. In nucleotides, the CDR3 is TGTGCCAGCAGGGGGTTGAGCGCCTCGGAAGATACGCAGTATTTT. The encoded protein is CASRGLSASEDTQYF.

This clonotype was counted between two and nine times. CDR3 sequence reads: CSARVWSPSEGTIEAFF. Written as DNA, the CDR3 is TGCAGTGCTAGGGTTTGGAGCCCCTCGGAGGGGACGATTGAAGCTTTCTTT. The chain combines TRBV20-1 with TRBJ1-1; maybe TRBD1 (5 bases). This CDR3 has 17 residues. Trimming shortened V by 3 bases and J by 7 bases, and 27 bases separated the two germline ends. Germline V gives CDR1 DFQATT, CDR2 SNEGSKA (reference sequence).

Many counts were recorded for this clonotype. This rearrangement joins TRBV14 to TRBJ1-6, with D unresolved. Germline CDR1 and CDR2: SGHDN and FVKESK. Trimming left V 0 bases short and J 10 bases short, with 10 bases between. This CDR3 contains 14 residues. For the CDR3, the DNA is TGTGCCAGCAGCCAAGAGATCAGACTCTCACCCCTCCACTTT. It translates to CASSQEIRLSPLHF. The whole variable domain, filled in from reference TRBV14 and TRBJ1-6, reads EAGVTQFPSHSVIEKGQTVTLRCDPISGHDNLYWYRRVMGKEIKFLLHFVKESKQDESGMPNNRFLAERTGGTYSTLKVQPAELEDSGVYFCASSQEIRLSPLHFGNGTRLTVT.

In its sample, this clonotype was seen many times. This sequence joins TRBV20-1 and TRBJ2-5; 10 nucleotides agree with TRBD2. Unmatched junction bases numbered 12, after V lost 4 bases and J lost 7 bases. The CDR3 totals 15 residues. Germline V gene lookup returns CDR1 DFQATT and CDR2 SNEGSKA (reference sequence). CDR3 nucleotide sequence: TGCAGTGCTACGTGGTCCCTAGCGGGAGTGGGGACCCAGTACTTC. It encodes CSATWSLAGVGTQYF.

Concerning this clonotype: Being one base from a much bigger clone, this may be a read error. The rearrangement links TRBV4-1 to TRBJ1-2; D gene uncertain. The CDR3 covers 13 residues. CDR1 is MGHRA, CDR2 YSYEKL, per germline. CDR3 sequence (DNA): TGCCCCAGCAGCCAAGATCTTGGCTATGGCTACACCTTC. Translating gives CPSSQDLGYGYTF.

This clonotype has a count of ten or more. The gene calls are TRBV11-2 and TRBJ2-2; D remains unclear. The CDR3 loop spans 14 amino acids. Trimming removed 3 bases at V and 4 bases at J, with 9 bases between. From germline, CDR1 is SGHAT and CDR2 FQNNGV. This CDR3 reads CASSFIPSTGELFF. CDR3 bases: TGTGCCAGCAGCTTTATACCGAGCACCGGGGAGCTGTTTTTT.

The chain employs TRBV20-1 and TRBJ2-5, with TRBD1 matching 8 bases. The ends lost 6 bases at V and 5 bases at J; junction bases unmatched: 8. Germline values: CDR1 DFQATT, CDR2 SNEGSKA (reference sequence). This CDR3 comprises 13 residues. DNA for the CDR3: TGCAGTGCGGCCCAGGGGGCAGGGGAGACCCAGTACTTC. The encoded protein is CSAAQGAGETQYF.

Many counts were recorded for this clonotype. V is TRBV20-1 and J is TRBJ2-7; D is perhaps TRBD2 (5 bases). Germline CDR1 reads DFQATT; CDR2 reads SNEGSKA (reference sequence). V lost 0 bases and J lost 2, with 11 bases in between. This CDR3 spans 14 amino acids. CDR3 nucleotides: TGCAGTGCTAGAGATCTCCGGGGAGCCTACGAGCAGTACTTC. Its protein product is CSARDLRGAYEQYF.